This entry describes one T cell receptor (beta chain). TCR beta chains were sequenced at survey level with immunoSEQ. Clones were sequenced by immunoSEQ multiplex PCR, and TCRdb holds only the in-frame ones, with some missing. The sample contains tens of thousands of clones, around 93% of which appear only once. CDR1 is SEHNR, CDR2 FQNEAQ, per germline (reference sequence). CDR3 size: 15 residues. V shed 5 bases and J 6 bases; nucleotides not matched to a gene: 8. The chain joins TRBV7-9 to TRBJ2-1, with 9 bases matching TRBD2. The clonotype originates from a man aged 35 to 55 with rheumatoid arthritis. The sample was PBMCs. The CDR3 sequence is CASSPLVSGGNEQFF. In DNA form, the CDR3 reads TGTGCCAGCAGCCCCTTGGTTAGCGGGGGCAATGAGCAGTTCTTC.